These T cell receptor beta chains were read from a single sample in a study of breast tumors, draining lymph nodes, adjacent tissues. TCRdb re-called the multiplex PCR reads through MiXCR, storing one row per CDR3 protein. The table has 130,000 or so distinct CDR3 sequences, 20% to 25% seen once. The sequencing sample was made of axillary lymph node tissue. These receptor sequences come from a female donor with breast cancer. Some clones in this sample may be carry-over from other donors' samples. Both conserved end residues are part of each CDR3. Each record gives: CDR3 DNA, CDR3 protein, D gene, clone size, V gene, J gene. D genes are given only for firm matches. Size tells how often a clone was seen (once, few, many) or the class of an expanded clone, and some rows leave it out.

CDR3 DNA: TGTGCCAGCAGCTCCACCCCCTCAGGCCTGGCCTACGAGCAGTACTTC
CDR3 protein: CASSSTPSGLAYEQYF
D gene: .
clone size: many
V gene: TRBV7-9
J gene: TRBJ2-7

CDR3 DNA: TGTGCCACCTGCGGGACTGGGGATAATTCACCCCTCCACTTT
CDR3 protein: CATCGTGDNSPLHF
D gene: .
clone size: many
V gene: TRBV6-1
J gene: TRBJ1-6

CDR3 DNA: TGTGCCAGCAGTCCGACTAAAACCGGGGAGCTGTTTTTT
CDR3 protein: CASSPTKTGELFF
D gene: .
clone size: .
V gene: TRBV12-3/TRBV12-4
J gene: TRBJ2-2

CDR3 DNA: TGCAGTGCTAGCCCACTTTCCGGGGAGCTGTTTTTT
CDR3 protein: CSASPLSGELFF
D gene: .
clone size: many
V gene: TRBV20-1
J gene: TRBJ2-2

CDR3 DNA: TGTGCCAGCAGCTCGCCGAGAGAGACCCAGTACTTC
CDR3 protein: CASSSPRETQYF
D gene: .
clone size: many
V gene: TRBV7-2
J gene: TRBJ2-5

CDR3 DNA: TGTGCCAGCAGCGTTCCCTCTTTTGGACTAGCGAGGAATGAGCAGTTCTTC
CDR3 protein: CASSVPSFGLARNEQFF
D gene: TRBD2
clone size: many
V gene: TRBV12-3/TRBV12-4
J gene: TRBJ2-1

CDR3 DNA: TGTGCTGGTGGTTCCAGGCTTGGGAACACTGAAGCTTTCTTT
CDR3 protein: CAGGSRLGNTEAFF
D gene: .
clone size: once
V gene: TRBV12-5
J gene: TRBJ1-1

CDR3 DNA: TGTGCCACCTCGACAGGGGCACACTATGGCTACACCTTC
CDR3 protein: CATSTGAHYGYTF
D gene: TRBD1
clone size: many
V gene: TRBV10-3
J gene: TRBJ1-2

CDR3 DNA: TGCGCCAGCAGCCAAGGCGTAGCGGGAGGGCCGTACAATGAGCAGTTCTTC
CDR3 protein: CASSQGVAGGPYNEQFF
D gene: TRBD2
clone size: many
V gene: TRBV4-1
J gene: TRBJ2-1

CDR3 DNA: TGTGCCAGCAGTCCGGGACTAGCGGCCTTCTCCTACAATGAGCAGTTCTTC
CDR3 protein: CASSPGLAAFSYNEQFF
D gene: TRBD2
clone size: few
V gene: TRBV6-2/TRBV6-3
J gene: TRBJ2-1

CDR3 DNA: TGCAGTGCTAGGAAAGATGGAAACACTGAAGCTTTCTTT
CDR3 protein: CSARKDGNTEAFF
D gene: .
clone size: once
V gene: TRBV20-1
J gene: TRBJ1-1

CDR3 DNA: TGCAGTGCTAGCGACGGACTAGCGGGAGAGGGCAACATTCAGTACTTC
CDR3 protein: CSASDGLAGEGNIQYF
D gene: TRBD2
clone size: .
V gene: TRBV20-1
J gene: TRBJ2-4

CDR3 DNA: TGTGCCAGCAGCCGTATAAGCGGGAGCCTCTACAATGAGCAGTTCTTC
CDR3 protein: CASSRISGSLYNEQFF
D gene: TRBD2
clone size: many
V gene: TRBV7-8
J gene: TRBJ2-1

CDR3 DNA: TGTGCCAGCAGCTTAGGTCCGGGAATCAAACGCAATGAGCAGTTCTTC
CDR3 protein: CASSLGPGIKRNEQFF
D gene: .
clone size: .
V gene: TRBV11-1
J gene: TRBJ2-1

CDR3 DNA: TGTGCCAGCAGCCGACAGGGTCTTGATGAAAAACTGTTTTTT
CDR3 protein: CASSRQGLDEKLFF
D gene: TRBD1
clone size: .
V gene: TRBV5-4
J gene: TRBJ1-4

CDR3 DNA: TGTGCCAGCAGGGACATCCTAAACGCGAACACCGGGGAGCTGTTTTTT
CDR3 protein: CASRDILNANTGELFF
D gene: .
clone size: many
V gene: TRBV2
J gene: TRBJ2-2

CDR3 DNA: TGCGGCGTTGGAAAAGGGACTGGGGCCAACGTCCTGACTTTC
CDR3 protein: CGVGKGTGANVLTF
D gene: .
clone size: few
V gene: TRBV29-1
J gene: TRBJ2-6

CDR3 DNA: TGTGCCAGCAGCCCTCAAGGGAGGTTGGGCACCGGGGAGCTGTTTTTT
CDR3 protein: CASSPQGRLGTGELFF
D gene: .
clone size: few
V gene: TRBV27
J gene: TRBJ2-2

CDR3 DNA: TGCGCCAGCAGCCAAGATCGAGGGAGGAATACGCAGTATTTT
CDR3 protein: CASSQDRGRNTQYF
D gene: .
clone size: many
V gene: TRBV4-3
J gene: TRBJ2-3